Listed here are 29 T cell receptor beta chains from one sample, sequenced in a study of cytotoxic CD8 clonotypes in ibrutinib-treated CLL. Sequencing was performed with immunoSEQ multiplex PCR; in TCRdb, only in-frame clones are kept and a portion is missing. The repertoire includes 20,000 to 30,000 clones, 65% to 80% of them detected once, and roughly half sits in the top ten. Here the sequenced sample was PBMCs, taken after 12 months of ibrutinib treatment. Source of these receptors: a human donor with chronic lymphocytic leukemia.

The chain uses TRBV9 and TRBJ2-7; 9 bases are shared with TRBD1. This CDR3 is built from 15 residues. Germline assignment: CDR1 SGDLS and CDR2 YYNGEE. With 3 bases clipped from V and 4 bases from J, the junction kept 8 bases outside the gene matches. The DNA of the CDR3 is TGTGCCAGCAGCGCCTCCGGGACAGGGTATTACGAGCAGTACTTC. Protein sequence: CASSASGTGYYEQYF.

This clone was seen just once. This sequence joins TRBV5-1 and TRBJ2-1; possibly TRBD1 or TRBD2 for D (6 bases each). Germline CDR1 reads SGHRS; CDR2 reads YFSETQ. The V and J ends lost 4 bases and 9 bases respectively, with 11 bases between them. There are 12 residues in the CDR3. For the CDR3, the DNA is TGCGCCAGCAGCCGAGGGGGGCCTGAGCAGTTCTTC. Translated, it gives CASSRGGPEQFF.

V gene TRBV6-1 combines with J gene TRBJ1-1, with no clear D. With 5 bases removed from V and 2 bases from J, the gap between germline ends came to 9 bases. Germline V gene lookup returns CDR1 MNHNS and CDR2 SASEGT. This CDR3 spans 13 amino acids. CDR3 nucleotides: TGTGCCAGCAGTCCCTTCGGAAACACTGAAGCTTTCTTT. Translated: CASSPFGNTEAFF.

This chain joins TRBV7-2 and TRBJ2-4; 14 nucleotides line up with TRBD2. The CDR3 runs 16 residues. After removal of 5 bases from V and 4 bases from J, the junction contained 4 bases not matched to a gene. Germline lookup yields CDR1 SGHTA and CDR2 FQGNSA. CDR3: CASSEGLAGDKNIQYF. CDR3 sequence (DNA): TGTGCCAGCAGCGAGGGACTAGCGGGGGATAAAAACATTCAGTACTTC.

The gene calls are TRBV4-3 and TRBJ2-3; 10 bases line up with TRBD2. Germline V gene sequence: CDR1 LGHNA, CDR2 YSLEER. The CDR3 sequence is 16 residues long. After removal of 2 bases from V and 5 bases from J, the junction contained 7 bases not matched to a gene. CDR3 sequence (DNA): TGCGCCAGCAGCCAATCACTAGCGGGGTGGGGAGATACGCAGTATTTT. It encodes CASSQSLAGWGDTQYF.

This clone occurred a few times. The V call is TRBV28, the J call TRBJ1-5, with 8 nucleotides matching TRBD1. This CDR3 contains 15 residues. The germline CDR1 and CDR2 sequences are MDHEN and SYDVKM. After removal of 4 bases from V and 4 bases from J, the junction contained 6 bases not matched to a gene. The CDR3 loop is CASSSGQGQNQPQHF. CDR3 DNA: TGTGCCAGCAGTTCAGGACAGGGCCAGAATCAGCCCCAGCATTTT. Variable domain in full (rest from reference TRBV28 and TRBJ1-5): DVKVTQSSRYLVKRTGEKVFLECVQDMDHENMFWYRQDPGLGLRLIYFSYDVKMKEKGDIPEGYSVSREKKERFSLILESASTNQTSMYLCASSSGQGQNQPQHFGDGTRLSIL.

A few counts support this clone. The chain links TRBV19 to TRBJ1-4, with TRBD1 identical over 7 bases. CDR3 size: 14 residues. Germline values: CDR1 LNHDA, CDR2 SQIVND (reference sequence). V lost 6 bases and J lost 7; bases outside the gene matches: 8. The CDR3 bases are TGTGCCAGTAGCCTACAGGGGATCGGTGAAAAACTGTTTTTT. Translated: CASSLQGIGEKLFF.

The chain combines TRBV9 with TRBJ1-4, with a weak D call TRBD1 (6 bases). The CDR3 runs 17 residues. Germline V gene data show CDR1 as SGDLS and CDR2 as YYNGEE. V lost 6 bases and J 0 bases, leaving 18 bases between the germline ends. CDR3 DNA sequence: TGTGCCAGCACCTTACAGGGACGGAGTGCAACTAATGAAAAACTGTTTTTT. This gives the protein CASTLQGRSATNEKLFF.

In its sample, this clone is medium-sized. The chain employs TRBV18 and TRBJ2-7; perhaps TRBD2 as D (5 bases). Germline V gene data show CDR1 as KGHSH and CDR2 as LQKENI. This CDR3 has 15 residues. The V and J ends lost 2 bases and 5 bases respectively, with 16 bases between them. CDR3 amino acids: CASSPDGELLHEQYF. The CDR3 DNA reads TGTGCCAGCTCACCAGACGGGGAGCTCCTACACGAGCAGTACTTC.

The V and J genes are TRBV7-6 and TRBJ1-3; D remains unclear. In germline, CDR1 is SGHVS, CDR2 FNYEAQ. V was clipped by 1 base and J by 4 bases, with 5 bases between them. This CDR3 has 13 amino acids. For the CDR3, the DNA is TGTGCCAGCAGCTTAGAGGTGGGAAACACCATATATTTT. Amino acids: CASSLEVGNTIYF.

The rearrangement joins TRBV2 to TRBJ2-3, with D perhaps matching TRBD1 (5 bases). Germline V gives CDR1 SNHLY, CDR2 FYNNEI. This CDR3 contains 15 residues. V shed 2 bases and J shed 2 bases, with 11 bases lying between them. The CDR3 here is CASSEQGILTDTQYF. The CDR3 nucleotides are TGTGCCAGCAGTGAACAGGGTATACTCACAGATACGCAGTATTTT.

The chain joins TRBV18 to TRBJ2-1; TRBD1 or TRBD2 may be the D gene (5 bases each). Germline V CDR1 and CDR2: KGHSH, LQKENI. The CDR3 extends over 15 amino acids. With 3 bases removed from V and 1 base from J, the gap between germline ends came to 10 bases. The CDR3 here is CASSPGRTSYNEQFF. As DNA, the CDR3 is TGTGCCAGCTCACCGGGACGCACATCCTACAATGAGCAGTTCTTC. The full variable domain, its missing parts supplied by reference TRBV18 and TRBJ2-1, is NAGVMQNPRHLVRRRGQEARLRCSPMKGHSHVYWYRQLPEEGLKFMVYLQKENIIDESGMPKERFSAEFPKEGPSILRIQQVVRGDSAAYFCASSPGRTSYNEQFFGPGTRLTVL.

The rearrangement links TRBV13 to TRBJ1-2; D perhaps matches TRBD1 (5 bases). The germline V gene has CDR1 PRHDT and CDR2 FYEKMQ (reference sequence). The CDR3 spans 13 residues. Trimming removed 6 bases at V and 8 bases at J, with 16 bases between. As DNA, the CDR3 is TGTGCCAGCAGATTTGGGGGTACGGGGGGCTACACCTTC. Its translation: CASRFGGTGGYTF.

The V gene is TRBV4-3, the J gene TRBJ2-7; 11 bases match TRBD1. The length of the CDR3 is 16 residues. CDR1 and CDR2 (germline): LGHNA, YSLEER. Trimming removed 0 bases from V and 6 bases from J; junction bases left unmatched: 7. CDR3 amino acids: CASSQDPPGTGGEQYF. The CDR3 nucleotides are TGCGCCAGCAGCCAAGATCCACCCGGGACAGGGGGCGAGCAGTACTTC.

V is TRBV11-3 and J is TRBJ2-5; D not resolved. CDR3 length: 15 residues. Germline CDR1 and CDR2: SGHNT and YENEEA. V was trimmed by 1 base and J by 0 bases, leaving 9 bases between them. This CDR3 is CASSLVQTYQETQYF. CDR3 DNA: TGTGCCAGCAGCTTAGTACAGACGTACCAAGAGACCCAGTACTTC. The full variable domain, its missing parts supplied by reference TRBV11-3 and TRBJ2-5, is EAGVVQSPRYKIIEKKQPVAFWCNPISGHNTLYWYLQNLGQGPELLIRYENEEAVDDSQLPKDRFSAERLKGVDSTLKIQPAELGDSAVYLCASSLVQTYQETQYFGPGTRLLVL.

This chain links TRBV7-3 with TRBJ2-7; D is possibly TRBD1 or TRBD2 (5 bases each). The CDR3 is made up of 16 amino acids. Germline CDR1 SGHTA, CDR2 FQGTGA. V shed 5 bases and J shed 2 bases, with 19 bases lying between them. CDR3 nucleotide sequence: TGTGCCAGCAGCGACACAAACCGGGACCGGACCTACGAGCAGTACTTC. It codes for CASSDTNRDRTYEQYF.

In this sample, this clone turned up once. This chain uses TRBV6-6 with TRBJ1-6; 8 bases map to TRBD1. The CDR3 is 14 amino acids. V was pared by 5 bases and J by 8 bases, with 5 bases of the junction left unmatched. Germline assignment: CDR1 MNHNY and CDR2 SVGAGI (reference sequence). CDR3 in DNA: TGTGCCAGCAGTACCGACAGGGGCTATTCACCCCTCCACTTT. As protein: CASSTDRGYSPLHF.

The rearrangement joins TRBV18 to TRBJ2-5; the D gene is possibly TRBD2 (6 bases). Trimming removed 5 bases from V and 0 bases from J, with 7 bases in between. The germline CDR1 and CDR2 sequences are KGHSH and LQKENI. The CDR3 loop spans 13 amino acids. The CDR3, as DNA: TGTGCCAGCTCAGGGGGGTACCAAGAGACCCAGTACTTC. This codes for CASSGGYQETQYF. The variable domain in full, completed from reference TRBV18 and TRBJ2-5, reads NAGVMQNPRHLVRRRGQEARLRCSPMKGHSHVYWYRQLPEEGLKFMVYLQKENIIDESGMPKERFSAEFPKEGPSILRIQQVVRGDSAAYFCASSGGYQETQYFGPGTRLLVL.

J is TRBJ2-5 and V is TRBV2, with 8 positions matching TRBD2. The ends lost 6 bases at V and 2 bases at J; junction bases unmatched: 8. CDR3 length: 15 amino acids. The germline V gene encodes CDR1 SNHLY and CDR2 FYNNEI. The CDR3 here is CASRPGLGVQETQYF. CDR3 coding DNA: TGTGCCAGCAGACCGGGACTAGGGGTTCAAGAGACCCAGTACTTC.

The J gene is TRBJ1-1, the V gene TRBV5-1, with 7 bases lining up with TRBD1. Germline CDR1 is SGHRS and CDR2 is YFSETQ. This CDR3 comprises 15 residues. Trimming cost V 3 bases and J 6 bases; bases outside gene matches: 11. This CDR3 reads CASSSGTVNNAEAFF. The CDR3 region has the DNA TGCGCCAGCAGCTCCGGGACAGTTAATAACGCTGAAGCTTTCTTT.

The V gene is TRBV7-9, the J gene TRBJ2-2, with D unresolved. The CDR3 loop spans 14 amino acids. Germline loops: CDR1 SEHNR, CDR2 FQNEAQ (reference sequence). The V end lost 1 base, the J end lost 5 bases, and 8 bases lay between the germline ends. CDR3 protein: CASSLETRTGELFF. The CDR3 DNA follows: TGTGCCAGCAGCTTAGAAACCAGGACCGGGGAGCTGTTTTTT.

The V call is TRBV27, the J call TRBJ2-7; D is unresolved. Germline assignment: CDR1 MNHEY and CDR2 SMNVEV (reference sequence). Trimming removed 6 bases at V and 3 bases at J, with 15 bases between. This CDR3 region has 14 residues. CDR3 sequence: CASSTLPTHYEQYF. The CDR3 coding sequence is TGTGCCAGCAGCACCCTTCCGACCCACTACGAGCAGTACTTC.

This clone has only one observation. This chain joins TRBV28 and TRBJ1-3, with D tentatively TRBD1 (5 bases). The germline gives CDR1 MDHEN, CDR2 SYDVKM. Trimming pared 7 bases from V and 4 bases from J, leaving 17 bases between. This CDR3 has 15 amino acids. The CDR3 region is CASISSGAEGNTIYF. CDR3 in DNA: TGTGCCAGCATCTCCTCCGGGGCTGAGGGAAACACCATATATTTT. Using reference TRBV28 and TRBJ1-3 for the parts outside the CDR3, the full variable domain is DVKVTQSSRYLVKRTGEKVFLECVQDMDHENMFWYRQDPGLGLRLIYFSYDVKMKEKGDIPEGYSVSREKKERFSLILESASTNQTSMYLCASISSGAEGNTIYFGEGSWLTVV.

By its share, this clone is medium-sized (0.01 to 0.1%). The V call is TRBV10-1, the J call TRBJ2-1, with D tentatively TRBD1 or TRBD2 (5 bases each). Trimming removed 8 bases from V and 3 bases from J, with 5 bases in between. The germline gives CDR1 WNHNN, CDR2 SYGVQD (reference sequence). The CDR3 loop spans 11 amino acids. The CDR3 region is CASGGYNEQFF. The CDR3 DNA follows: TGCGCCAGCGGGGGCTACAATGAGCAGTTCTTC.

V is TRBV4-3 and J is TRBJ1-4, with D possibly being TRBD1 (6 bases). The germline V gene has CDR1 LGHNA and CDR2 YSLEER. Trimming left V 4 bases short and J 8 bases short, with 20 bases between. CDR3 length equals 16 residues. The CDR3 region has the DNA TGCGCCAGCAGCCGCCGGCCAGGGGAGTTGAAGGAAAAACTGTTTTTT. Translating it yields CASSRRPGELKEKLFF.

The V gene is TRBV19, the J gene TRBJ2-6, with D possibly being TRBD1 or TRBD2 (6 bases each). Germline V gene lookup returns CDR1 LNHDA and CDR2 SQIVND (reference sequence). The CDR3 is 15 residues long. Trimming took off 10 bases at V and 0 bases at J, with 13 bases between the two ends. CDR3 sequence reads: CATSEGGSGANVLTF. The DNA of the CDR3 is TGTGCCACCAGCGAGGGGGGCTCTGGGGCCAACGTCCTGACTTTC.

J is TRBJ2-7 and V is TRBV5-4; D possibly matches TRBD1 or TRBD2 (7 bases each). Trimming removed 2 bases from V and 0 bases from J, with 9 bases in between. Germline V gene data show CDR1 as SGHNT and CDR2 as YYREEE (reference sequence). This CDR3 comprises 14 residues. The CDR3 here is CASSFRGGSYEQYF. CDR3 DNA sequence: TGTGCCAGCAGCTTCAGGGGGGGCTCCTACGAGCAGTACTTC.

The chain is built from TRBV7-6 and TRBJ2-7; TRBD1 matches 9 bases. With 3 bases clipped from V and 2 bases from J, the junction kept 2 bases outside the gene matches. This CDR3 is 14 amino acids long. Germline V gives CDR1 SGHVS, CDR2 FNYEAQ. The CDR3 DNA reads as TGTGCCAGCAGCTTCGGGACAGGGACCTACGAGCAGTACTTC. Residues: CASSFGTGTYEQYF.

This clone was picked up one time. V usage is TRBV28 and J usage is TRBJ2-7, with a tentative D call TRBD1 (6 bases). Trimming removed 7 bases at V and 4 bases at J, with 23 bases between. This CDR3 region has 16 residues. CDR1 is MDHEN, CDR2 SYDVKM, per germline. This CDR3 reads CASNSPLQGPTYEQYF. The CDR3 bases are TGTGCCAGCAACTCACCCCTACAGGGTCCTACTTACGAGCAGTACTTC.